This T cell receptor beta chain came from a study of CD8+ T cells in alopecia areata (dated by TCRdb to about 2018). Study-level background: The treated patients took part in an open-label pilot trial in which moderate-to-severe alopecia areata was treated with oral tofacitinib at 5 to 10 mg twice daily. TCRbeta CDR3 regions were amplified by immunoSEQ multiplex PCR using 35 Vbeta forward and 13 Jbeta reverse primers. On the human side, TCRbeta sequencing was run on scalp tissue and on sorted CD4+ and CD8+ peripheral blood T cells from healthy controls and from alopecia areata patients with either patchy or totalis/universalis disease. Tofacitinib-treated patients had biopsies at baseline and at 4 and 24 weeks of treatment, with a later scalp biopsy in several patients. RNA was obtained with the PAXgene miRNA kit for fixed scalp, the miRNeasy kit for PBMCs, and the RNeasy kit for mouse skin. The SALT score, which quantifies the percentage of affected scalp surface area, was used to measure disease severity in treated patients. To study T cell clonal expansion in alopecia areata, the researchers applied high-throughput TCRbeta sequencing to both the C3H/HeJ mouse model and human patients. Scalp clonality was compared among normal scalp (n=4), patchy alopecia areata scalp (n=8), and alopecia totalis/universalis scalp (n=8). Patients stayed on tofacitinib for 6 to 18 months and then had 6 months of follow-up off drug so that delayed response and recurrence could be assessed.

The library was prepared using the immunoSEQ multiplex PCR assay. RNA was extracted from all samples and reverse transcribed into cDNA, which served as template for TCR sequencing. First-strand cDNA was synthesized with SuperScript III using a 2:1 mix of oligo-dT and random hexamers. A synthetic immune receptor repertoire was used to assess amplification bias, and residual bias was removed computationally. The original methods were these. After raw reads were preprocessed to remove errors, the CDR3 was defined following IMGT conventions as running from the conserved cysteine to phenylalanine. Clonality was calculated as 1 minus Shannon entropy normalized by log2 of the number of productive unique TCRs. Scalp TCRbeta sequences were cross-referenced with sorted blood CD4 and CD8 repertoires so that the CD4 or CD8 identity of scalp clones could be inferred. TCRdb limited this immuneACCESS table to in-frame rearrangements with V and J called. A share of clones is missing; checked studies link under half to unresolved V genes, and the rest is unexplained. V and J calls and clone size are as listed in that table; D and trimming were resolved from the DNA. Present in this sample are some 200,000 clones, about three fifths of which were seen just once. The biggest ten clones account for roughly 1.5% of the sample.

Per the publication, the time point label means: about 4 weeks on oral tofacitinib. What this sample's treatment or condition label stands for: oral pan-JAK inhibitor, 5-10 mg twice daily. Lesional scalp punch biopsies and peripheral blood were collected from alopecia areata patients. PBMCs were separated by density centrifugation and stained for CD3, CD4 and CD8, after which CD4+ and CD8+ T cells were sorted on a FACSAria. The germline V gene (reference sequence) sets CDR1 to GTSNPN and CDR2 to SVGIG. V is pared back by 1 base and J by 5 bases, with 11 bases lying between the germline termini. The CDR3 covers 13 residues, taking in both the cysteine and the phenylalanine. Just CDR3 DNA is preserved here, 39 bases in frame from base 1. Here is what the overall study found, with its caveats: Lesional scalp, especially in alopecia totalis/universalis, showed higher clonality and more expanded CD8+ clones than normal scalp, suggesting antigenic drive. During tofacitinib treatment, many expanded lesional clones remained in scalp and blood, and this persistence may partly explain relapse after treatment is stopped. Unlike mouse skin, where gammadelta T cells dominate, normal human skin contains resident alphabeta T cells that get sequenced too, which complicates analysis of the scalp TCR repertoire. With tofacitinib, both scalp clonality and the number of expanded CD8+ clones among the top 100 scalp clones went down significantly. The treated cohort was small, with a single nonresponder, so links between baseline CD8+ expansion and response need larger studies. Compared with mice, TCR sequences shared between patients were less clear, possibly partly because of HLA diversity across the patient population.

Notes on this clone: The antigen it recognizes is unknown. No clone much larger than this one lies a single base away; base qualities are absent.

This sequence was found in a human donor with alopecia areata. Sample: CD4+ T cells sorted from blood, taken at week 4, from a patient treated with tofacitinib. The chain joins TRBV30 to TRBJ1-1, with no D gene named confidently. Here is the DNA: TGTGCCTGGAGTGGCTCAAGGTTTACTGAAGCTTTCTTT. This yields the protein CAWSGSRFTEAFF.